Listed here are 16 T cell receptor beta chains from one sample, sequenced in a study of spatial heterogeneity in lung cancer. Study-level points and caveats: The number of expanded tumor alpha and beta chains correlated with mutation number.

TCRdb recomputed calls from the 5' RACE reads with MiXCR, one row per CDR3 protein. The repertoire consists of about 18,000 distinct CDR3 sequences, with approximately 10% occurring once and the leading ten covering less than 25%. Their specific antigens are unknown. Described time point: sample taken at primary tumor resection. The material sequenced was lung tumor tissue, taken at surgery. These TCRs come from a female donor with early-stage non-small cell lung cancer.

With respect to this clonotype: This beta chain lies outside the target of a library built for alpha chains; its clone size means little. The chain is built from TRBV28 and TRBJ2-7, with D possibly TRBD2 on 6 matching bases. Trimming removed 4 bases at V and 6 bases at J, with 16 bases between. The CDR3 contains 14 residues. The germline gives CDR1 MDHEN, CDR2 SYDVKM. The CDR3 sequence: CASSYQWGVREQYF. The CDR3 nucleotides read TGTGCCAGCAGTTATCAATGGGGGGTACGCGAGCAGTACTTC.

This clonotype was found many times. This beta chain represents an off-target read in a library built for alpha chains; its size is of limited meaning. J is TRBJ2-3 and V is TRBV3-1; D uncertain. V lost 1 base and J lost 5, with 4 bases in between. This CDR3 is 12 amino acids long. Germline CDR1 LGHDT, CDR2 YNNKEL (reference sequence). CDR3 DNA sequence: TGTGCCAGCAGCCAAGTGGAAGATACGCAGTATTTT. This sequence encodes CASSQVEDTQYF.

As regards this clonotype: Because this beta chain is a stray read in a library intended to capture alpha chains, its abundance should not be given much weight. The chain couples TRBV28 to TRBJ2-2; 12 bases map to TRBD2. CDR3 length: 18 residues. The germline V gene has CDR1 MDHEN and CDR2 SYDVKM. Trimming at V came to 6 bases and at J to 3 bases, leaving 11 bases not matched to a gene. Here the CDR3 DNA reads TGTGCCAGCAGCCTACGCAAATCTAGCGGGGGGGACACCGGGGAGCTGTTTTTT. This encodes CASSLRKSSGGDTGELFF.

This clonotype is termed medium-sized. As an off-target read in a library built for alpha chains, this beta chain has a frequency of little significance. This rearrangement joins TRBV7-2 to TRBJ1-1; 9 nucleotides agree with TRBD1. V shed 6 bases, J shed 9 bases, and the junction held 8 bases outside the gene matches. Germline V gene lookup returns CDR1 SGHTA and CDR2 FQGNSA. The CDR3 is made up of 13 amino acids. The CDR3 sequence is CASSHRDRAKAFF. CDR3 DNA: TGTGCCAGCAGTCACAGGGACAGGGCAAAAGCTTTCTTT.

Note on this clonotype: This beta chain was picked up by a library intended for alpha chains and is off target, so its count carries little meaning. This chain uses TRBV28 with TRBJ1-1; no clear D gene. Trimming took 6 bases from V and 0 from J, leaving 2 bases between them. The germline gives CDR1 MDHEN, CDR2 SYDVKM. This CDR3 comprises 11 residues. The DNA for the CDR3 is TGTGCCAGCAGGTTGAACACTGAAGCTTTCTTT. Amino acids: CASRLNTEAFF.

This clonotype was observed at least ten times. This beta chain was picked up by a library intended for alpha chains and is off target, so its count carries little meaning. The J gene is TRBJ2-7, the V gene TRBV4-2; D unclear. Looked up from germline, CDR1 is LGHNA and CDR2 is YNFKEQ. Trimming removed 0 bases from V and 3 bases from J, with 12 bases in between. The CDR3 is 15 residues long. The CDR3 protein is CASSQDLRKNYEQYF. In DNA form, the CDR3 reads TGTGCCAGCAGCCAAGATCTTCGGAAGAACTACGAGCAGTACTTC.

The table lists this clonotype with a few counts. The library was built for alpha chains, so this beta chain is an off-target read and its size means little. V is TRBV28 and J is TRBJ1-4; 7 bases line up with TRBD1. V lost 6 bases to trimming and J lost 5 bases; unmatched junction nucleotides: 12. The CDR3 runs to 16 residues. Germline V gene lookup returns CDR1 MDHEN and CDR2 SYDVKM. The CDR3 nucleotides read TGTGCCAGCAGGGGGACAGAGCTAGTTTCAAATGAAAAACTGTTTTTT. Amino acid sequence: CASRGTELVSNEKLFF.

This clonotype is labeled medium-sized (0.01 to 0.1%). This beta chain is an unintended read in a library built for alpha chains; its size means little. J is TRBJ1-1 and V is TRBV20-1; TRBD1 agrees at 7 bases. CDR1 and CDR2 from the germline V gene are DFQATT and SNEGSKA (reference sequence). This CDR3 comprises 11 residues. The trim removed 6 bases at V and 4 bases at J, leaving 2 bases unmatched. The CDR3 protein is CSARGATEAFF. The CDR3 DNA reads as TGCAGTGCCAGGGGGGCCACTGAAGCTTTCTTT.

This clonotype was observed a handful of times. As an off-target read in a library built for alpha chains, this beta chain has a frequency of little significance. V usage is TRBV10-1 and J usage is TRBJ2-1, with TRBD2 identical over 13 bases. This CDR3 has 18 amino acids. V dropped 6 bases and J dropped 0; count of bases not matched to a gene: 8. The V gene's germline CDR1 is WNHNN and CDR2 SYGVQD (reference sequence). The CDR3 coding sequence is TGCGCCAGCAGAAGGGGACTAGCGGGGACCAGCTCCTACAATGAGCAGTTCTTC. Amino acid sequence: CASRRGLAGTSSYNEQFF.

This clonotype has a count of ten or more. Because the library targeted alpha chains, this beta chain is an off-target read whose size means little. The chain is built from TRBV29-1 and TRBJ2-3; D may be TRBD2 (6 bases). This CDR3 is built from 14 residues. With 6 bases removed from V and 4 bases from J, the gap between germline ends came to 17 bases. Germline V gives CDR1 SQVTM, CDR2 ANQGSEA. CDR3 region: CSVDPGGAPDTQYF. CDR3 DNA sequence: TGCAGCGTGGACCCGGGCGGGGCTCCAGATACGCAGTATTTT.

Worth noting for this clonotype: This beta chain is an off-target read within a library intended for alpha chains, so its frequency means little. The rearrangement uses TRBV10-2 and TRBJ2-1; D may be TRBD1 (6 bases). Germline CDR1 is WSHSY and CDR2 is SAAADI. CDR3 length equals 13 residues. Trimming removed 5 bases from V and 10 bases from J, with 15 bases in between. DNA for the CDR3: TGCGCCAGCAGTCCGGACAGTAGGATCGAGCAGTTCTTC. Its translation: CASSPDSRIEQFF.

This clonotype was counted a few times. The library was designed around alpha chains, so this beta chain is a stray read whose abundance carries little weight. The chain recombines TRBV7-2 with TRBJ1-1; D is perhaps TRBD1 (6 bases). The CDR3 extends over 14 amino acids. V was cut by 4 bases and J by 2 bases, with 11 bases left in between. Germline CDR1 SGHTA, CDR2 FQGNSA. In nucleotides, the CDR3 is TGTGCCAGCAGCTGGAAACAGGGTAACACTGAAGCTTTCTTT. Translation: CASSWKQGNTEAFF.

This clonotype was detected many times. Being off target in a library aimed at alpha chains, this beta chain has a size of little meaning. The chain uses TRBV12-3 or TRBV12-4 and TRBJ1-5; TRBD1 matches 9 bases. The CDR3 contains 19 residues. V gave up 6 bases and J gave up 1 base; unmatched junction bases: 16. CDR3 coding DNA: TGTGCCAGCAGACCAGGGAGCAAGGGACAGGGTTTAAGCAATCAGCCCCAGCATTTT. Translating it yields CASRPGSKGQGLSNQPQHF.

This clonotype was seen at least ten times. This beta chain slipped into a library made for alpha chains as a stray read, so its size is not meaningful. This chain uses TRBV4-2 with TRBJ2-6; the match to TRBD2 covers 7 bases. CDR1 LGHNA and CDR2 YNFKEQ come from the germline V gene. The CDR3 spans 16 residues. V gave up 1 base and J gave up 0 bases; unmatched junction bases: 0. CDR3 sequence reads: CASSQASGSGANVLTF. The DNA for the CDR3 is TGTGCCAGCAGCCAAGCTAGCGGCTCTGGGGCCAACGTCCTGACTTTC.

To note about this clonotype: This beta chain turned up in a library designed for alpha chains; as an off-target read, its abundance says little. The rearrangement uses TRBV20-1 and TRBJ1-1; D is uncertain. The length of the CDR3 is 12 residues. Trimming left V 0 bases short and J 3 bases short, with 5 bases between. Germline values: CDR1 DFQATT, CDR2 SNEGSKA (reference sequence). The CDR3 region has the DNA TGCAGTGCTAGAGACGTTCACACTGAAGCTTTCTTT. Translation gives CSARDVHTEAFF.

This clonotype has at least ten counts. This beta chain is off target for a library built for alpha chains, so its abundance means little. The genes are TRBV7-2 and TRBJ2-1; D unresolved. Trimming shortened V by 0 bases and J by 6 bases, and 6 bases separated the two germline ends. The CDR3 totals 13 residues. CDR1 SGHTA and CDR2 FQGNSA come from the germline V gene. The CDR3 sequence is CASSLAISNEQFF. The CDR3 DNA reads TGTGCCAGCAGCTTAGCGATAAGCAATGAGCAGTTCTTC.